What follows are 16 T cell receptor beta chains derived from one specimen sequenced in a study of blood T cell repertoires in COVID-19. Sequenced by immunoSEQ multiplex PCR; TCRdb stores in-frame clones only, minus some. The sample records hundreds of thousands of clones, about 88% being singletons. What was sequenced was peripheral blood. Receptors originate from a woman aged 70-85 years with COVID-19, enrolled during active disease.

The V and J genes are TRBV9 and TRBJ2-3; D remains unclear. The CDR3 loop spans 15 amino acids. Trimming shortened V by 0 bases and J by 0 bases, and 8 bases separated the two germline ends. CDR1 SGDLS and CDR2 YYNGEE come from the germline V gene. The DNA of the CDR3 is TGTGCCAGCAGCGTAGGCTCACTTAGCACAGATACGCAGTATTTT. The encoded protein is CASSVGSLSTDTQYF.

This clone occurred a few times. The rearrangement joins TRBV7-2 to TRBJ2-5; the D is unclear. Germline V gene lookup returns CDR1 SGHTA and CDR2 FQGNSA. This CDR3 spans 13 amino acids. Trimming removed 3 bases from V and 2 bases from J, with 7 bases in between. CDR3 sequence: CASSFYQQETQYF. The CDR3 DNA follows: TGTGCCAGCAGCTTTTACCAGCAAGAGACCCAGTACTTC. Variable domain in full (rest from reference TRBV7-2 and TRBJ2-5): GAGVSQSPSNKVTEKGKDVELRCDPISGHTALYWYRQSLGQGLEFLIYFQGNSAPDKSGLPSDRFSAERTGGSVSTLTIQRTQQEDSAVYLCASSFYQQETQYFGPGTRLLVL.

The chain carries TRBV2 and TRBJ2-7, with 7 bases aligning to TRBD1. Per the germline V gene, CDR1 is SNHLY and CDR2 is FYNNEI. V dropped 5 bases and J dropped 4; count of bases not matched to a gene: 8. The CDR3 has 14 residues. CDR3 residues: CASSSDREMYEQYF. DNA for the CDR3: TGTGCCAGCAGTTCCGACAGGGAGATGTACGAGCAGTACTTC.

This clone occurred once. This chain links TRBV2 with TRBJ2-3; D may be TRBD1 (5 bases). V lost 1 base and J lost 2, with 13 bases in between. Germline values: CDR1 SNHLY, CDR2 FYNNEI. The length of the CDR3 is 16 residues. This CDR3 reads CASSEDRWTSTDTQYF. For the CDR3, the DNA is TGTGCCAGCAGTGAAGACAGGTGGACCTCCACAGATACGCAGTATTTT.

This chain connects TRBV30 to TRBJ1-6; 8 nucleotides agree with TRBD1. This CDR3 contains 14 residues. Trimming took 3 bases from V and 10 from J; bases not matched to a gene: 8. CDR1 is GTSNPN, CDR2 SVGIG, per germline (reference sequence). CDR3 DNA sequence: TGTGCCTGGAGGAGGACAGGGACAGGATCACCCCTCCACTTT. Amino acids: CAWRRTGTGSPLHF.

The chain carries TRBV5-6 and TRBJ2-1; 7 positions match TRBD1. CDR1 is SGHDT and CDR2 is YYEEEE in the germline V gene. J lost 8 bases, V lost 2 bases, and 10 bases had no gene match. This CDR3 region has 15 residues. The CDR3 here is CASSFRGQVEYEQFF. Here the CDR3 DNA reads TGTGCCAGCAGCTTTAGGGGGCAGGTCGAGTATGAGCAGTTCTTC.

The CDR3 bases are TGTGCCAGCTCACCTCCGACAGGGGGCCTTATCGGAAACACCATATATTTT. Protein product: CASSPPTGGLIGNTIYF. The chain is built from TRBV18 and TRBJ1-3; 10 nucleotides agree with TRBD1. The germline gives CDR1 KGHSH, CDR2 LQKENI. The CDR3 loop spans 17 amino acids. The trim removed 3 bases at V and 4 bases at J, leaving 9 bases unmatched. Full variable domain (outside the CDR3, taken from reference TRBV18 and TRBJ1-3): NAGVMQNPRHLVRRRGQEARLRCSPMKGHSHVYWYRQLPEEGLKFMVYLQKENIIDESGMPKERFSAEFPKEGPSILRIQQVVRGDSAAYFCASSPPTGGLIGNTIYFGEGSWLTVV.

V and J are TRBV2 and TRBJ1-5, with D uncertain. The CDR3 extends over 14 amino acids. The germline CDR1 and CDR2 sequences are SNHLY and FYNNEI. V dropped 7 bases and J dropped 2 bases, with 12 bases sitting between them. CDR3 in DNA: TGTGCCAGCAACTGGAGGGAAGGCAATCAGCCCCAGCATTTT. It yields the protein CASNWREGNQPQHF.

As to this clone: At the DNA level, this CDR3 is encoded by other sequences in the same sample as well. The V call is TRBV24-1, the J call TRBJ2-3; D remains unclear. Trimming cost V 1 base and J 1 base, with 5 bases left between them. This CDR3 has 14 amino acids. From germline, CDR1 is KGHDR and CDR2 SFDVKD. The DNA of the CDR3 is TGTGCCACCAGTGATTTACGGGGCACAGATACGCAGTATTTT. It encodes CATSDLRGTDTQYF.

The chain uses TRBV6-2 or TRBV6-3 and TRBJ1-2; D is perhaps TRBD1 (6 bases). CDR1 is MNHEY and CDR2 is SVGEGT in the germline V gene. The CDR3 has 17 amino acids. The V and J ends lost 2 bases and 8 bases respectively, with 24 bases between them. CDR3: CASSYDFLWGRKNGYTF. The CDR3 DNA sequence: TGTGCCAGCAGTTACGATTTTTTATGGGGGCGGAAAAACGGCTACACCTTC.

J is TRBJ2-5 and V is TRBV10-1; 10 nucleotides align to TRBD2. CDR3 size: 15 residues. After removal of 3 bases from V and 5 bases from J, the junction contained 6 bases not matched to a gene. Germline assignment: CDR1 WNHNN and CDR2 SYGVQD (reference sequence). DNA of the CDR3: TGCGCCAGCAGTGATCGGAGCGGGGGGGTGGAGACCCAGTACTTC. It codes for CASSDRSGGVETQYF.

Only a few counts were recorded for this clone. This chain connects TRBV5-6 to TRBJ1-1; 8 nucleotides line up with TRBD1. The CDR3 is 16 residues long. CDR1 SGHDT and CDR2 YYEEEE come from the germline V gene. The J segment lost 2 bases and the V segment lost 0 bases, leaving 6 bases of the junction unmatched. The CDR3 bases are TGTGCCAGCAGCTTGGTTGCAGGGGGCGTAAACACTGAAGCTTTCTTT. It codes for CASSLVAGGVNTEAFF.

The chain employs TRBV7-9 and TRBJ1-5, with 12 nucleotides matching TRBD1. Unmatched junction bases numbered 3, after V lost 3 bases and J lost 6 bases. The CDR3 contains 15 residues. Germline V gene sequence: CDR1 SEHNR, CDR2 FQNEAQ (reference sequence). CDR3 sequence: CASSLGQGASQPQHF. The CDR3 DNA is TGTGCCAGCAGCTTGGGACAGGGGGCGAGTCAGCCCCAGCATTTT.

For the CDR3, the DNA is TGTGCCAGCAGAGGGACAGGGAGTTCCAACACTGAAGCTTTCTTT. Amino acids: CASRGTGSSNTEAFF. This chain joins TRBV7-9 and TRBJ1-1; 9 bases agree with TRBD1. With V trimmed by 6 bases and J by 2 bases, 7 bases remained unmatched. The CDR3 totals 15 residues. The germline CDR1 and CDR2 sequences are SEHNR and FQNEAQ (reference sequence).

The chain carries TRBV30 and TRBJ1-2, with D possibly being TRBD1 (5 bases). Germline V gives CDR1 GTSNPN, CDR2 SVGIG (reference sequence). The CDR3 extends over 17 amino acids. The V gene lost 8 bases and the J gene lost 2 bases, with 27 bases spanning the gap. The CDR3 loop is CAGNPSPGTVTNYGYTF. Here the CDR3 DNA reads TGTGCCGGTAATCCAAGCCCGGGGACTGTCACCAACTATGGCTACACCTTC.

The chain employs TRBV30 and TRBJ1-1, with 7 bases that match TRBD1. This CDR3 comprises 14 residues. Trimming cost V 0 bases and J 5 bases; bases outside gene matches: 6. Germline V gene sequence: CDR1 GTSNPN, CDR2 SVGIG (reference sequence). The CDR3 loop reads CAWSVQQGRTEAFF. The CDR3 nucleotides are TGTGCCTGGAGTGTACAACAGGGGAGAACTGAAGCTTTCTTT.